This TCR beta chain appears in the sequencing data of a study of T cell repertoires in ileal Crohn's disease (dated by TCRdb to between 2018 and 2021). General notes on the study: At the time of surgery, around a third of patients were active smokers, and the median duration of disease was around eight years. About half of the patients received postoperative therapy: about a dozen received thiopurines and 15 to 20 received anti-TNF agents. TCR repertoire analysis was done in a few dozen Crohn's disease patients from a prospective multicentre cohort. The M6 samples were biopsies of the neoterminal ileum collected during postoperative colonoscopy. A total of roughly 170 mucosal samples from around 57 patients were sequenced, collected from several sites on the surgical specimen and at postoperative endoscopy. Every patient underwent surgery because of a complication, which was stricturing disease in about 61% and penetrating disease in approximately 40%. The study was conducted in parallel with a multicentre cohort that was designed to identify predictors of early endoscopic recurrence following ileocolonic resection. A Rutgeerts score higher than i0 was the definition used for endoscopic postoperative recurrence.

To note about this clone: Its specific antigen is unknown. No much larger clone exists at a distance of one base, and base qualities are not known.

From V the trimming removes 4 bases and from J it removes 5 bases, while the gene matches leave 5 bases of the junction unaccounted for. Spanning cysteine to phenylalanine, the CDR3 consists of 14 amino acids. The DNA shown is the 42-base CDR3, in frame from base 1. Taken from the germline V gene, the CDR1 and CDR2 loops are SGHDN and FVKESK. The research as a whole found: Compared with CD4 T cells, sorted CD8 T cells held more high-frequency clones, which suggests that the mucosal expansions were mostly CD8. Postoperative endoscopy was performed at varying times within the first year after surgery, with a median delay of about 6.9 months. Mucosal CD4 and CD8 T cells were sorted and sequenced only in a subgroup of patients, the size of which was not stated. Higher percentages of high-frequency clones at the time of surgery were linked to endoscopic recurrence, and every patient with clonality above 26.8% (18/57) had recurrence. Patients who were active smokers at surgery had a significantly higher proportion of clonal expansions than non-smokers (around 24% vs 18%, p=0.02).

The time point label, read with the paper, signifies: neoterminal ileum biopsy at postoperative endoscopy, about 6 months after surgery. Adults with ileal or ileocolonic Crohn's disease for whom ileocolonic resection was indicated were considered eligible. Whole ileal mucosal biopsies were kept frozen at -80 degrees C prior to DNA extraction. A TRizol-based method was used to extract genomic DNA from the frozen whole biopsies, and the DNA was quantified with a NanoDrop 2000 spectrophotometer. For commercial TCRB immunosequencing, around 500 nanograms of biopsy DNA were submitted for each sample. A two-step, amplification bias-controlled multiplex PCR was used by Adaptive Biotechnology to amplify CDR3 regions from genomic DNA. Primers covering every V and J gene segment were used in the first PCR, while barcodes and Illumina adapters were added in the second PCR. An Illumina instrument was used to sequence the CDR3 libraries. As for the authors' bioinformatics: Analysis combined the vendor-provided pipelines with custom analysis of raw data in R/Bioconductor under R version 3.3.0. Clonality, ranging from 0 to 1, was calculated as the inverse of the normalised Shannon entropy of all productive clones. High-frequency clones were defined as the share of the repertoire taken up by the top 100 clones, keeping only clones that passed a 95% confidence test. The Simpson index measured repertoire diversity, and the Morisita-Horn index measured overlap between samples. TCRdb's version of the immuneACCESS table is confined to in-frame rearrangements and falls short of the full clone set. An unresolved V gene accounts for under half of the shortfall where checked; the remainder is of unknown origin. From that table come the V and J calls and clone size; the DNA was used to work out D and trimming. In this sample the table shows 11,000 or so clones, about 82% of which occur a single time. The top ten clonotypes cover about 15% of the sample.

The sample was ileal tissue. Recombination linked TRBV14 to TRBJ1-1, with 9 bases aligning to TRBD1. This sequence originates from an adult with Crohn's disease. The CDR3 sequence is CASSPRDRATEAFF. In nucleotides, the sequence is TGTGCCAGCAGCCCGCGGGACAGGGCGACTGAAGCTTTCTTT.